One and the same sample provided the 26 T cell receptor beta chains below, sequenced in a study of shared clonotypes between healthy human individuals. The repertoire was sequenced with immunoSEQ multiplex PCR; TCRdb's copy has only in-frame clones and lacks some. The sample yields 1 million to 1.2 million clones, approximately 77% seen once. Sequencing was performed on memory CD4+ T cells from PBMCs. Sample subset: CD45RA-negative fraction. The receptors come from a man between 18 and 35 years old in good health. Some clones in this sample may be carry-over from other donors' samples.

The count of this clone is one. The genes are TRBV15 and TRBJ2-7; maybe TRBD1 (6 bases). V was shortened by 0 bases and J by 2 bases, with 14 bases between the two germline ends. This CDR3 comprises 16 residues. CDR1 and CDR2 (germline): LNHNV, YYDKDF (reference sequence). CDR3 sequence reads: CATSRDGGRGAYEQYF. The CDR3 nucleotides are TGTGCCACCAGCAGAGATGGGGGCAGGGGAGCCTACGAGCAGTACTTC.

Notes on this clone: The same CDR3 can be traced to other DNA sequences in this sample. CDR3 DNA sequence: TGCGCCAGCAGCCCCGTGGGAGGAGAGACCCAGTACTTC. Its protein is CASSPVGGETQYF. V is TRBV5-1 and J is TRBJ2-5; weak D call: TRBD2 (6 bases). In germline, CDR1 is SGHRS, CDR2 YFSETQ. V was shortened by 4 bases and J by 4 bases, with 11 bases between the two germline ends. The CDR3 spans 13 residues.

The genes are TRBV6-5 and TRBJ1-4; D remains unclear. CDR1 is MNHEY and CDR2 is SVGAGI in the germline V gene. V dropped 5 bases and J dropped 4 bases, with 11 bases sitting between them. The length of the CDR3 is 14 residues. In DNA, the CDR3 is TGTGCCAGCAGTGAAAGCCGGAATAATGAAAAACTGTTTTTT. Residues: CASSESRNNEKLFF.

This clone was detected once. The rearrangement uses TRBV4-3 and TRBJ2-3; D unresolved. Per the germline V gene, CDR1 is LGHNA and CDR2 is YSLEER. CDR3 length equals 14 residues. Trimming took 3 bases from V and 6 from J, leaving 13 bases between them. The DNA of the CDR3 is TGCGCCAGCAGCCAGACTCCCTGGCCCGATACGCAGTATTTT. Translation gives CASSQTPWPDTQYF.

The chain is built from TRBV9 and TRBJ2-2; 8 bases match TRBD2. Germline lookup yields CDR1 SGDLS and CDR2 YYNGEE. The CDR3 totals 15 residues. V dropped 4 bases and J dropped 6; count of bases not matched to a gene: 8. CDR3 bases: TGTGCCAGCAGCTCCCGAGGAGCGGGAGCCGGGGAGCTGTTTTTT. It encodes CASSSRGAGAGELFF.

This rearrangement joins TRBV23-1 to TRBJ2-5; 8 nucleotides line up with TRBD2. Being an ORF, TRBV23-1 has a function that is uncertain. The V segment lost 0 bases and the J segment 4 bases; nucleotides outside the gene matches: 13. The CDR3 runs to 18 residues. The CDR3 here is CASSQSGREEWGRETQYF. CDR3 DNA sequence: TGCGCCAGCAGTCAATCCGGGCGGGAGGAATGGGGGAGAGAGACCCAGTACTTC.

The chain employs TRBV5-1 and TRBJ2-6, with D unresolved. CDR3 length: 15 amino acids. Germline V gene data show CDR1 as SGHRS and CDR2 as YFSETQ. V lost 4 bases to trimming and J lost 1 base, with 9 bases between them. The CDR3 here is CASSPRPSGANVLTF. CDR3 DNA: TGCGCCAGCAGCCCCCGTCCATCTGGGGCCAACGTCCTGACTTTC.

This clone came up once. V and J are TRBV19 and TRBJ2-5, with 7 nucleotides matching TRBD1. Trimming removed 4 bases from V and 5 bases from J; junction bases left unmatched: 4. CDR3 length equals 13 residues. From germline, CDR1 is LNHDA and CDR2 SQIVND (reference sequence). The CDR3 DNA is TGTGCCAGTAGTACGACAGGGACGGAGACCCAGTACTTC. This encodes CASSTTGTETQYF. The whole variable domain, remainder taken from reference TRBV19 and TRBJ2-5, is DGGITQSPKYLFRKEGQNVTLSCEQNLNHDAMYWYRQDPGQGLRLIYYSQIVNDFQKGDIAEGYSVSREKKESFPLTVTSAQKNPTAFYLCASSTTGTETQYFGPGTRLLVL.

The CDR3: CASSETGRSGRAQYNEQFF. Here the CDR3 DNA reads TGTGCCAGCAGCGAAACCGGTAGGAGCGGGAGGGCCCAATACAATGAGCAGTTCTTC. The chain combines TRBV7-3 with TRBJ2-1; 10 nucleotides line up with TRBD2. Germline CDR1 reads SGHTA; CDR2 reads FQGTGA. The CDR3 covers 19 residues. With 5 bases clipped from V and 4 bases from J, the junction kept 17 bases outside the gene matches. The full variable domain, its missing parts supplied by reference TRBV7-3 and TRBJ2-1, is GAGVSQTPSNKVTEKGKYVELRCDPISGHTALYWYRQSLGQGPEFLIYFQGTGAADDSGLPNDRFFAVRPEGSVSTLKIQRTERGDSAVYLCASSETGRSGRAQYNEQFFGPGTRLTVL.

The chain links TRBV27 to TRBJ2-7; D gene uncertain. This CDR3 is built from 14 residues. Germline CDR1 reads MNHEY; CDR2 reads SMNVEV (reference sequence). Trimming took off 3 bases at V and 3 bases at J, with 12 bases between the two ends. CDR3 residues: CASSFRHRDYEQYF. In nucleotides, the CDR3 is TGTGCCAGCAGTTTCCGCCACAGAGACTACGAGCAGTACTTC.

This rearrangement joins TRBV9 to TRBJ2-3; D gene uncertain. The CDR3 runs to 15 residues. Germline V gene lookup returns CDR1 SGDLS and CDR2 YYNGEE. The V end was cut by 0 bases, the J end by 6 bases, with 14 bases between. As DNA, the CDR3 is TGTGCCAGCAGCGTAGAGTGGGCATCAGCCGATACGCAGTATTTT. It yields the protein CASSVEWASADTQYF. The variable domain in full, completed from reference TRBV9 and TRBJ2-3, reads DSGVTQTPKHLITATGQRVTLRCSPRSGDLSVYWYQQSLDQGLQFLIQYYNGEERAKGNILERFSAQQFPDLHSELNLSSLELGDSALYFCASSVEWASADTQYFGPGTRLTVL.

This clone was detected only a few times. The rearrangement uses TRBV5-1 and TRBJ2-2; unclear D gene. CDR1 and CDR2 from the germline V gene are SGHRS and YFSETQ. The CDR3 is made up of 15 amino acids. The V gene lost 0 bases and the J gene lost 0 bases, with 6 bases spanning the gap. The CDR3 loop is CASSLDNPNTGELFF. The CDR3, as DNA: TGCGCCAGCAGCTTGGATAACCCGAACACCGGGGAGCTGTTTTTT.

The chain recombines TRBV5-5 with TRBJ1-1; weak D call: TRBD1 (6 bases). The V end lost 4 bases, the J end lost 4 bases, and 11 bases lay between the germline ends. There are 13 residues in the CDR3. CDR1 is SGHKS, CDR2 YYEKEE, per germline (reference sequence). The CDR3 sequence: CASSQLGGTEAFF. The CDR3 nucleotides are TGTGCCAGCAGCCAACTAGGGGGCACTGAAGCTTTCTTT.

To note about this clone: Additional DNA sequences in this sample encode the identical CDR3. The CDR3 DNA is TGCAGCGTTGAAGCCGGGCGGGGAGAGACCCAGTACTTC. Amino acids: CSVEAGRGETQYF. The rearrangement links TRBV29-1 to TRBJ2-5, with TRBD2 as a possible D gene (6 bases). Germline V CDR1 and CDR2: SQVTM, ANQGSEA. This CDR3 has 13 residues. Trimming took off 1 base at V and 4 bases at J, with 10 bases between the two ends.

Ten or more counts support this clone. This chain connects TRBV19 to TRBJ2-6, with TRBD1 identical over 8 bases. Per the germline V gene, CDR1 is LNHDA and CDR2 is SQIVND (reference sequence). The CDR3 is 17 residues long. V lost 9 bases to trimming and J lost 0 bases; unmatched junction nucleotides: 10. The CDR3 DNA reads TGTGCCAGAGACAGGACAGGGATAACCTCTGGGGCCAACGTCCTGACTTTC. Amino acids: CARDRTGITSGANVLTF.

The rearrangement links TRBV27 to TRBJ2-3, with 8 bases identical to TRBD2. Trimming cost V 4 bases and J 5 bases; bases outside gene matches: 17. Per germline, CDR1 MNHEY and CDR2 SMNVEV (reference sequence). This CDR3 has 18 amino acids. CDR3 DNA sequence: TGTGCCAGCAGTTCACTGCTCGGGACTAGTAAGGTCAGAGATACGCAGTATTTT. Protein product: CASSSLLGTSKVRDTQYF.

A remark on this clone: A much larger clonotype is one base distant, so this may be a read error. The CDR3 does not close with the conserved phenylalanine or tryptophan, likely indicating a read error. The rearrangement joins TRBV10-2 to TRBJ1-5; 7 bases are a match to TRBD1. Germline V gives CDR1 WSHSY, CDR2 SAAADI. CDR3 length equals 14 residues. Unmatched junction bases numbered 9, after V lost 8 bases and J lost 5 bases. The CDR3 here is CASGSGTVYQPQHL. CDR3 coding DNA: TGCGCCAGCGGTTCCGGGACAGTCTATCAGCCCCAGCATCTT.

A word on this clone: Other DNA sequences in this sample translate to the same CDR3. V is TRBV5-1 and J is TRBJ2-1; D is perhaps TRBD1 (5 bases). The germline V and J ends were trimmed by 1 base and 5 bases, with 7 bases remaining between them. The CDR3 totals 13 residues. Germline CDR1 and CDR2: SGHRS and YFSETQ. The CDR3 nucleotides are TGCGCCAGCAGCTTGCAGGGAAACAATGAGCAGTTCTTC. Encoded protein: CASSLQGNNEQFF.

The chain is built from TRBV19 and TRBJ2-5, with TRBD2 identical over 7 bases. V lost 8 bases to trimming and J lost 5 bases; unmatched junction nucleotides: 20. The CDR3 has 17 residues. Germline CDR1 and CDR2: LNHDA and SQIVND (reference sequence). CDR3 in amino acids: CASSSPHLRERMETQYF. CDR3 coding DNA: TGTGCCAGTTCCTCACCCCACCTGCGGGAGAGAATGGAGACCCAGTACTTC.

The V gene is TRBV4-2, the J gene TRBJ2-1; D not certain. The CDR3 spans 15 residues. V gave up 4 bases and J gave up 10 bases, with 20 bases separating them. Germline V lookup: CDR1 LGHNA, CDR2 YNFKEQ. CDR3 loop: CASSPDRNPIREQFF. The CDR3 coding sequence is TGTGCCAGCAGCCCGGACCGGAACCCGATACGGGAGCAGTTCTTC.

This clone came up a few times. The rearrangement uses TRBV5-1 and TRBJ2-7, with D possibly matching TRBD1 (6 bases). From germline, CDR1 is SGHRS and CDR2 YFSETQ. V lost 4 bases, J lost 6 bases, and 14 bases lay in between. The CDR3 contains 13 residues. The CDR3 DNA is TGCGCCAGCAGCGTGGGGACAAAGGGCGAGCAGTACTTC. Amino acids: CASSVGTKGEQYF.

This clone has more than one count but fewer than ten. This chain joins TRBV30 and TRBJ1-4; 11 nucleotides agree with TRBD1. Trimming cost V 5 bases and J 2 bases; bases outside gene matches: 1. The germline V gene has CDR1 GTSNPN and CDR2 SVGIG (reference sequence). This CDR3 has 14 amino acids. The CDR3 spells CAWGQGATNEKLFF. CDR3 coding DNA: TGTGCCTGGGGACAGGGGGCGACTAATGAAAAACTGTTTTTT.

This clone has only one observation. The chain joins TRBV7-2 to TRBJ2-7, with 14 bases matching TRBD2. The V gene's germline CDR1 is SGHTA and CDR2 FQGNSA. The CDR3 has 18 amino acids. Trimming at V came to 5 bases and at J to 7 bases, leaving 16 bases not matched to a gene. Written as DNA, the CDR3 is TGTGCCAGCAGCCCAAGAACTTCGGGGACTAGCGGGAGAAAGGAGCAGTACTTC. Its protein product is CASSPRTSGTSGRKEQYF.

The chain carries TRBV6-5 and TRBJ2-1, with 9 bases matching TRBD2. The V gene's germline CDR1 is MNHEY and CDR2 SVGAGI. This CDR3 comprises 14 residues. Unmatched junction bases numbered 7, after V lost 7 bases and J lost 6 bases. The CDR3 loop is CASKWRREGNEQFF. CDR3 sequence (DNA): TGTGCCAGCAAGTGGCGGCGGGAGGGCAATGAGCAGTTCTTC.

This clone came up a few times. The V gene is TRBV28, the J gene TRBJ2-3; D possibly corresponds to TRBD1 (5 bases). The CDR3 runs to 14 residues. Trimming removed 2 bases at V and 6 bases at J, with 12 bases between. Per the germline V gene, CDR1 is MDHEN and CDR2 is SYDVKM. The CDR3 sequence: CASSLPAGSDTQYF. CDR3 bases: TGTGCCAGCAGTTTACCGGCAGGGTCGGATACGCAGTATTTT.

V gene TRBV21-1 combines with J gene TRBJ2-7. TRBV21-1 is reported as a pseudogene. The CDR3 contains 15 residues. CDR3 DNA: TGTGCCAGCAGCAAAGACACAGCGATGATCTACGAGCAGTACTTC. It translates to CASSKDTAMIYEQYF.